This TCR beta chain originates from a study of CD8 T cells in ankylosing spondylitis. Broader study findings: In ankylosing spondylitis blood, a motif of eight highly homologous TCR beta variants appeared characteristic.

Of note for this clonotype: Its antigen is unidentified.

CDR1 SGHTA and CDR2 FQGTGA come from the germline V gene. The V gene lost 5 bases and the J gene lost 8 bases, with 13 bases spanning the gap. The CDR3 extends over 13 amino acids. TCRdb fed the 5' RACE reads into MiXCR, producing one record per CDR3 protein. The table lists 200,000 to 250,000 distinct CDR3 sequences, 15% to 20% of them singletons, with approximately 42% in the top ten. The chain combines TRBV7-3 with TRBJ2-1; a possible D gene is TRBD1 (6 bases). The sequencing input was blood, either unsorted or a sorted T cell fraction (not recorded which). The sequence was collected from a male donor with ankylosing spondylitis. CDR3 region: CASSPSPGDEQFF. As DNA, the CDR3 is TGTGCCAGCAGCCCCTCCCCAGGGGATGAGCAGTTCTTC.